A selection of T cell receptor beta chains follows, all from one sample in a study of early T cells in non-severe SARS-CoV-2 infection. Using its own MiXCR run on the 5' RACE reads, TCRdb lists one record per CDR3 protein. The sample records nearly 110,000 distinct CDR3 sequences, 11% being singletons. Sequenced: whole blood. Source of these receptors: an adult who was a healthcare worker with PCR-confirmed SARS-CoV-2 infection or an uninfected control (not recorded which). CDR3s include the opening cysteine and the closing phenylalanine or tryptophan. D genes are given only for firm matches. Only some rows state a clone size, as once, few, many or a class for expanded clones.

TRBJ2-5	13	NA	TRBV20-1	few	CSARSGIQETQYF	TGCAGTGCTAGATCCGGGATCCAAGAGACCCAGTACTTC
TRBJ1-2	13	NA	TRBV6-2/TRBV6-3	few	CASRDDRPYGYTF	TGTGCCAGCAGGGACGACAGACCCTATGGCTACACCTTC
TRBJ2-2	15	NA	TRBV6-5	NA	CASSRGAANTGELFF	TGTGCCAGCAGCAGGGGGGCCGCGAACACCGGGGAGCTGTTTTTT
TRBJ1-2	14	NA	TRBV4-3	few	CASSQESGLGGYTF	TGCGCCAGCAGCCAAGAGTCGGGTTTGGGCGGCTACACCTTC
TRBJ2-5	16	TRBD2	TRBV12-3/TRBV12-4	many	CASSLVASGYQETQYF	TGTGCCAGCAGTTTGGTGGCTAGCGGGTATCAAGAGACCCAGTACTTC
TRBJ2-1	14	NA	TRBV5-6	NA	CASAKRGSYNEQFF	TGTGCCAGCGCCAAGAGGGGATCCTACAATGAGCAGTTCTTC
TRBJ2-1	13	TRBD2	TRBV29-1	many	CSTYFREGNEQFF	TGCAGCACTTACTTTAGGGAGGGCAATGAGCAGTTCTTC
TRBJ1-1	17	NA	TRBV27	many	CASTFSRPPQGNTEAFF	TGTGCCAGCACCTTTAGCCGCCCTCCTCAGGGGAACACTGAAGCTTTCTTT
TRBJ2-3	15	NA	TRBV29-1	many	CSVEEHKTSTDTQYF	TGCAGCGTTGAAGAACACAAAACTAGCACAGATACGCAGTATTTT
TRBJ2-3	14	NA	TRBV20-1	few	CSAAPGHITDTQYF	TGCAGTGCCGCTCCGGGACACATTACAGATACGCAGTATTTT
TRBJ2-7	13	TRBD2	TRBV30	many	CAWSEQRGGEQYF	TGTGCCTGGAGTGAGCAGCGGGGCGGCGAGCAGTACTTC
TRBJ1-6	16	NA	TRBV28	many	CASRPTGIGGNSPLHF	TGTGCCAGCAGACCTACGGGCATCGGCGGGAATTCACCCCTCCACTTT
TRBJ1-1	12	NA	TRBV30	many	CAWNGYGQEAFF	TGTGCCTGGAATGGCTACGGACAAGAAGCTTTCTTT
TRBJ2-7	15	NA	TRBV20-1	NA	CSARELQGGAYEQYF	TGCAGTGCTAGAGAATTGCAGGGGGGTGCCTACGAGCAGTACTTC
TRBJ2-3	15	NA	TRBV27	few	CASSAGLAVTDTQYF	TGTGCCAGCAGTGCGGGGTTAGCGGTCACAGATACGCAGTATTTT
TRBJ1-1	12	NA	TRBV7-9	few	CASSSTNTEAFF	TGTGCCAGCAGCTCAACGAACACTGAAGCTTTCTTT
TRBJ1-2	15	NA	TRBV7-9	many	CASSLARDSNYGYTF	TGTGCCAGCAGCCTCGCCCGGGATTCTAACTATGGCTACACCTTC
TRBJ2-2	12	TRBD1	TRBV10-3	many	CATRTGTGELFF	TGTGCCACCAGGACAGGGACCGGGGAGCTGTTTTTT
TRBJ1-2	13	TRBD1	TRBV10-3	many	CAISADRTYGYTF	TGTGCCATCAGCGCGGACAGGACCTATGGCTACACCTTC
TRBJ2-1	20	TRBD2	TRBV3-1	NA	CASSQGVTSGLQSSYNEQFF	TGTGCCAGCAGCCAAGGTGTGACTAGCGGCCTTCAGAGCTCCTACAATGAGCAGTTCTTC
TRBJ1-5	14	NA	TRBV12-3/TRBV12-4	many	CASSLQGLNQPQHF	TGTGCCAGCAGTTTGCAGGGGCTTAATCAGCCCCAGCATTTT
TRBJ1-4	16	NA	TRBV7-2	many	CASSFSSGTTNEKLFF	TGTGCCAGCAGCTTTTCGTCCGGAACAACTAATGAAAAACTGTTTTTT
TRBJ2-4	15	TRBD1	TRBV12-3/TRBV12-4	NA	CASSLSRKDRGIQYF	TGTGCCAGCAGTTTATCGCGCAAGGACAGGGGCATTCAGTACTTC
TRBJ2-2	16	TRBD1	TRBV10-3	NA	CAISGAGTGVSGELFF	TGTGCCATCAGCGGCGCCGGGACAGGGGTCTCCGGGGAGCTGTTTTTT
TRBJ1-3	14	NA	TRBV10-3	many	CAISTGSPGNTIYF	TGTGCCATCAGTACAGGGTCACCGGGAAACACCATATATTTT
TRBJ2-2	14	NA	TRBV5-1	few	CASSLVQGARELFF	TGCGCCAGCAGCTTGGTACAGGGAGCCAGGGAGCTGTTTTTT
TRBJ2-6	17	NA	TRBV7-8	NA	CASNPGTLSSGANVLTF	TGTGCCAGCAACCCGGGGACACTCAGCTCTGGGGCCAACGTCCTGACTTTC
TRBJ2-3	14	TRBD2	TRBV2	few	CASTLAGGADTQYF	TGTGCCAGCACCCTAGCGGGAGGAGCAGATACGCAGTATTTT
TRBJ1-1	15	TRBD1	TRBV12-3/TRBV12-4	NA	CASGRRDSVNTEAFF	TGTGCCAGCGGACGACGGGACAGTGTGAACACTGAAGCTTTCTTT
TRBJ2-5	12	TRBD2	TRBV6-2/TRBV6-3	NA	CASSREEKTQYF	TGTGCCAGCTCGCGGGAGGAAAAGACCCAGTACTTC
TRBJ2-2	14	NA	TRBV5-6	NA	CASSLQDRDRELFF	TGTGCCAGCAGCTTACAGGACCGGGACCGGGAGCTGTTTTTT
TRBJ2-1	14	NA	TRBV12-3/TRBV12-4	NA	CASSSSGPYNEQFF	TGTGCCAGCAGTTCGTCGGGTCCCTACAATGAGCAGTTCTTC
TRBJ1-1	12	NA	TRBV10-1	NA	CASFRMNTEAFF	TGCGCCAGCTTTCGGATGAACACTGAAGCTTTCTTT
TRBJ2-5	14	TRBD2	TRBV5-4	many	CASSLGLAGETQYF	TGTGCCAGCAGCTTGGGACTAGCGGGCGAGACCCAGTACTTC
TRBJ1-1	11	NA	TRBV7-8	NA	CASGLRDEAFF	TGTGCCAGCGGCCTTCGGGATGAAGCTTTCTTT
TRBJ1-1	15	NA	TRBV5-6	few	CASSWGPTGNTEAFF	TGTGCCAGCAGCTGGGGGCCGACAGGGAACACTGAAGCTTTCTTT
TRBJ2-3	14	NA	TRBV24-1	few	CATSDPGRTDTQYF	TGTGCCACCAGTGATCCCGGACGCACAGATACGCAGTATTTT
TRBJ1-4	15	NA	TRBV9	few	CASSVGGQINEKLFF	TGTGCCAGCAGCGTAGGAGGACAGATCAATGAAAAACTGTTTTTT